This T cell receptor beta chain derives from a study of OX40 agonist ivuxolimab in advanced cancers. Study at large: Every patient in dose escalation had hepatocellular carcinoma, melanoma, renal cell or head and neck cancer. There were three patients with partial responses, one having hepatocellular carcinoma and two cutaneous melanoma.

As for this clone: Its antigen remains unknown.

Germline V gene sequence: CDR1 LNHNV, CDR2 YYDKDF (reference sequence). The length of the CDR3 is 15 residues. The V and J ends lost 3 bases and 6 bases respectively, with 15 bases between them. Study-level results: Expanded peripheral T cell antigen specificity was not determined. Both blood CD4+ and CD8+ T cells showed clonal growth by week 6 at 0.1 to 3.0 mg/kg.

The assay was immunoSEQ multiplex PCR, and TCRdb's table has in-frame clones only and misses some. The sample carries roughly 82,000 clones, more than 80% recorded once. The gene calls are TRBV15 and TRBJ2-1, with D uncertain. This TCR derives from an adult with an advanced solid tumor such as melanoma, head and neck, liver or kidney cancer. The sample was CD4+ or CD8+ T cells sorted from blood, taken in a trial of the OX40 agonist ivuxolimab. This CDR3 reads CATSSIPSPGNEQFF. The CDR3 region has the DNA TGTGCCACCAGCAGCATCCCTAGTCCGGGCAATGAGCAGTTCTTC.